This entry lists 2 T cell receptor beta chains sequenced from one sample in a study of T cells in Graves' hyperthyroidism and ophthalmopathy. TCR beta CDR3 sequences were amplified from RNA transcripts. The TCR CDR3 was amplified in a first-round RT-PCR using the HTBI primer set. One entry per CDR3 protein, called by TCRdb with MiXCR from the multiplex PCR reads. The sample holds fewer than 300,000 distinct CDR3 sequences, about 25% seen once. What was sequenced was blood. Every receptor here comes from a man aged 35-49 years with Graves' hyperthyroidism that later progressed to Graves' ophthalmopathy.

There are many counts of this clonotype. This chain connects TRBV19 to TRBJ2-5; D is unresolved. The CDR3 is made up of 17 amino acids. Germline V gene sequence: CDR1 LNHDA, CDR2 SQIVND (reference sequence). The ends were cut back, 1 base at V and 0 bases at J, with 15 bases in the middle. CDR3 amino acids: CASSIGWWASHQETQYF. CDR3 DNA sequence: TGTGCCAGTAGTATAGGATGGTGGGCTTCGCACCAAGAGACCCAGTACTTC.

The gene calls are TRBV19 and TRBJ1-5; 10 nucleotides agree with TRBD1. The CDR3 covers 17 residues. The ends lost 3 bases at V and 5 bases at J; junction bases unmatched: 10. The germline gives CDR1 LNHDA, CDR2 SQIVND (reference sequence). The CDR3 protein is CASSIRERTGGHQPQHF. In DNA form, the CDR3 reads TGTGCCAGTAGTATTCGTGAAAGGACAGGGGGGCATCAGCCCCAGCATTTT.